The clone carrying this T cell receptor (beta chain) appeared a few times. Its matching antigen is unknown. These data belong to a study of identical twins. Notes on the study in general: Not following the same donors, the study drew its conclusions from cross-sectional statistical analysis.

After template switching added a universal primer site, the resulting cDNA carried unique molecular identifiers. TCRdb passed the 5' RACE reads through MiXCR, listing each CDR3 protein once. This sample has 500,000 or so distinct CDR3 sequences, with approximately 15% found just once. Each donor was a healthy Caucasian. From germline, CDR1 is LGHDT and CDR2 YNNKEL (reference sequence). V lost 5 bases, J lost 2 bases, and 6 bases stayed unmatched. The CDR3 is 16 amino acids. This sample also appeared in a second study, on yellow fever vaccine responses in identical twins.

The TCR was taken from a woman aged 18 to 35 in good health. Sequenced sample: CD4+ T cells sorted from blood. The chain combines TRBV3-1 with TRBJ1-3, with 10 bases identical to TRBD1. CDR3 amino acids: CASSRRQGAAGNTIYF. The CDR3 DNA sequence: TGTGCCAGCAGCAGGCGACAGGGGGCCGCTGGAAACACCATATATTTT.